A single sample gave rise to the 27 T cell receptor beta chains below, sequenced in a study of PD-L1 blockade in urothelial cancer. The time point denotes: pretreatment peripheral blood. Assay used: immunoSEQ multiplex PCR; TCRdb lists only in-frame clones, some missing. Of 49,000 or so clones listed, 86% are singletons. The sample here was PBMCs, taken around atezolizumab (anti-PD-L1) treatment. The origin of the receptors is a man in his 60s with urothelial cancer.

The chain has TRBV7-3 and TRBJ1-2; TRBD1 might be the D (6 bases). The CDR3 consists of 14 residues. CDR1 is SGHTA and CDR2 is FQGTGA in the germline V gene. Trimming shortened V by 6 bases and J by 0 bases, and 11 bases separated the two germline ends. The CDR3, as DNA: TGTGCCAGCAGTCGGGACACAACTAACTATGGCTACACCTTC. This translates into CASSRDTTNYGYTF. The full variable domain, its missing parts supplied by reference TRBV7-3 and TRBJ1-2, is GAGVSQTPSNKVTEKGKYVELRCDPISGHTALYWYRQSLGQGPEFLIYFQGTGAADDSGLPNDRFFAVRPEGSVSTLKIQRTERGDSAVYLCASSRDTTNYGYTFGSGTRLTVV.

The chain has TRBV7-2 and TRBJ2-7; weak D call: TRBD2 (6 bases). The V gene's germline CDR1 is SGHTA and CDR2 FQGNSA. The CDR3 has 15 residues. V lost 5 bases and J lost 0, with 14 bases in between. CDR3 nucleotides: TGTGCCAGCAGCGGATCCGGGAGTCCCTCCTACGAGCAGTACTTC. Residues: CASSGSGSPSYEQYF.

This chain uses TRBV7-9 with TRBJ2-7; TRBD1 agrees at 9 bases. V gave up 6 bases and J gave up 3 bases; unmatched junction bases: 15. Germline CDR1 reads SEHNR; CDR2 reads FQNEAQ (reference sequence). The CDR3 has 17 residues. This CDR3 reads CASSVPDRGYGVYEQYF. Here the CDR3 DNA reads TGTGCCAGCAGTGTTCCCGACAGGGGGTACGGGGTCTACGAGCAGTACTTC.

The chain links TRBV7-6 to TRBJ2-5; 9 bases fit TRBD1. The V segment lost 7 bases and the J segment 5 bases; nucleotides outside the gene matches: 11. CDR1 SGHVS and CDR2 FNYEAQ come from the germline V gene. This CDR3 is built from 15 residues. The CDR3 region has the DNA TGTGCCAGCAAAGCTTATACAGGGGGCTTGGAGACCCAGTACTTC. Translating it yields CASKAYTGGLETQYF.

The sample holds one count of this clone. The CDR3 DNA is TGTGCCAGCAGCTTAGCGCGGTTTACGGCCCGCAATCAGCCCCAGCATTTT. This gives the protein CASSLARFTARNQPQHF. V usage is TRBV7-2 and J usage is TRBJ1-5, with D unclear. V was clipped by 0 bases and J by 2 bases, with 14 bases between them. The CDR3 sequence is 17 residues long. Germline V gene data show CDR1 as SGHTA and CDR2 as FQGNSA.

The gene calls are TRBV27 and TRBJ2-1; 8 nucleotides agree with TRBD2. The V segment lost 0 bases and the J segment 9 bases; nucleotides outside the gene matches: 7. Germline V lookup: CDR1 MNHEY, CDR2 SMNVEV (reference sequence). CDR3 length equals 15 residues. CDR3 coding DNA: TGTGCCAGCAGTTTATCTGCGGGAGGATCTATTGAGCAGTTCTTC. Amino acids: CASSLSAGGSIEQFF.

This chain links TRBV7-2 with TRBJ2-5; a weak D match, TRBD2 (6 bases). This CDR3 has 11 residues. V lost 8 bases, J lost 9 bases, and 13 bases lay in between. Germline V gene lookup returns CDR1 SGHTA and CDR2 FQGNSA. This chain's CDR3 is CASRLRRAQYF. DNA for the CDR3: TGTGCCAGCCGGCTTCGGAGGGCCCAGTACTTC.

As for this clone: The junction differs from germline at one of its ends, possibly a read error. V and J are TRBV18 and TRBJ2-7, with 11 bases identical to TRBD1. Germline CDR1 is KGHSH and CDR2 is LQKENI. The CDR3 contains 15 residues. The CDR3 DNA is TGTGCCAGTTCACCAATCGGACAGGGGGCGGTCGAGCAGTACTTC. This gives the protein CASSPIGQGAVEQYF.

The chain joins TRBV9 to TRBJ2-7; 8 bases map to TRBD1. This CDR3 has 16 residues. Germline V gene data show CDR1 as SGDLS and CDR2 as YYNGEE. Unmatched junction bases numbered 15, after V lost 4 bases and J lost 6 bases. CDR3 region: CASSQKTGAQLREQYF. The CDR3 DNA reads TGTGCCAGCAGCCAGAAGACAGGGGCGCAACTCCGCGAGCAGTACTTC.

The rearrangement uses TRBV11-2 and TRBJ2-3, with D perhaps TRBD2 (6 bases). V was cut by 5 bases and J by 0 bases, with 15 bases left in between. The CDR3 extends over 16 amino acids. Germline V gene sequence: CDR1 SGHAT, CDR2 FQNNGV. The DNA of the CDR3 is TGTGCCAGCAGCCCTATGACTAGTGGAAGCACAGATACGCAGTATTTT. Encoded protein: CASSPMTSGSTDTQYF. The full variable domain, its missing parts supplied by reference TRBV11-2 and TRBJ2-3, is EAGVAQSPRYKIIEKRQSVAFWCNPISGHATLYWYQQILGQGPKLLIQFQNNGVVDDSQLPKDRFSAERLKGVDSTLKIQPAKLEDSAVYLCASSPMTSGSTDTQYFGPGTRLTVL.

V is TRBV2 and J is TRBJ1-1, with a tentative D call TRBD1 (6 bases). The CDR3 totals 15 residues. CDR1 is SNHLY and CDR2 is FYNNEI in the germline V gene. The V and J ends lost 6 bases and 2 bases respectively, with 16 bases between them. The CDR3 protein is CASRKNNRENTEAFF. CDR3 nucleotide sequence: TGTGCCAGCAGAAAGAATAACAGGGAAAACACTGAAGCTTTCTTT.

The V and J genes are TRBV5-1 and TRBJ1-1; D is unresolved. Trimming removed 4 bases at V and 4 bases at J, with 17 bases between. Per the germline V gene, CDR1 is SGHRS and CDR2 is YFSETQ. This CDR3 has 15 residues. DNA of the CDR3: TGCGCCAGCAGCCCAAGCTCCTCCCGGGGCACTGAAGCTTTCTTT. Residues: CASSPSSSRGTEAFF.

J is TRBJ1-2 and V is TRBV29-1; possibly TRBD1 for D (6 bases). The CDR3 contains 12 residues. V lost 4 bases and J 6 bases, leaving 12 bases between the germline ends. CDR1 is SQVTM and CDR2 is ANQGSEA in the germline V gene. CDR3 amino acids: CSVVGQGNGYTF. Written as DNA, the CDR3 is TGCAGCGTTGTGGGTCAGGGGAATGGCTACACCTTC.

J is TRBJ2-2 and V is TRBV5-1, with 11 bases matching TRBD2. The germline gives CDR1 SGHRS, CDR2 YFSETQ. The CDR3 runs to 17 residues. V trimming: 0 bases; J trimming: 4 bases; junction bases outside the gene matches: 5. The CDR3 coding sequence is TGCGCCAGCAGCTTGGAGGCTAGCGGGGGGCGCACCGGGGAGCTGTTTTTT. This translates into CASSLEASGGRTGELFF. The complete variable domain, with remaining parts taken from reference TRBV5-1 and TRBJ2-2, reads KAGVTQTPRYLIKTRGQQVTLSCSPISGHRSVSWYQQTPGQGLQFLFEYFSETQRNKGNFPGRFSGRQFSNSRSEMNVSTLELGDSALYLCASSLEASGGRTGELFFGEGSRLTVL.

This clone was seen only once. The chain combines TRBV4-2 with TRBJ2-2, with D hard to call. V shed 0 bases and J shed 0 bases, with 8 bases lying between them. From germline, CDR1 is LGHNA and CDR2 YNFKEQ. This CDR3 region has 16 residues. The CDR3: CASSQDVQTNTGELFF. The CDR3 nucleotides read TGTGCCAGCAGCCAAGATGTGCAGACGAACACCGGGGAGCTGTTTTTT.

This clone was detected once. The V and J genes are TRBV5-1 and TRBJ2-5; D not certain. Trimming took off 3 bases at V and 5 bases at J, with 17 bases between the two ends. This CDR3 has 15 amino acids. Germline V gene sequence: CDR1 SGHRS, CDR2 YFSETQ. The CDR3 reads CASSSRSEAQETQYF. In nucleotides, the CDR3 is TGCGCCAGCAGCTCCCGATCGGAAGCGCAGGAGACCCAGTACTTC.

The chain employs TRBV7-3 and TRBJ1-1; 7 bases agree with TRBD1. Germline assignment: CDR1 SGHTA and CDR2 FQGTGA. The V and J ends lost 5 bases and 4 bases, in that order; junction bases with no gene match: 7. The CDR3 has 14 amino acids. In nucleotides, the CDR3 is TGTGCCAGCAGCCGACAGGGTACGGGCACTGAAGCTTTCTTT. Protein product: CASSRQGTGTEAFF.

The chain carries TRBV7-9 and TRBJ1-4; a possible D gene is TRBD1 (6 bases). The length of the CDR3 is 14 residues. Germline CDR1 is SEHNR and CDR2 is FQNEAQ (reference sequence). V lost 2 bases and J lost 2, with 6 bases in between. In DNA form, the CDR3 reads TGTGCCAGCAGCTTAACAGGGACTAATGAAAAACTGTTTTTT. It yields the protein CASSLTGTNEKLFF.

The V and J genes are TRBV6-5 and TRBJ2-7; possible D gene TRBD1, 5 bases. The CDR3 extends over 15 amino acids. Per the germline V gene, CDR1 is MNHEY and CDR2 is SVGAGI. The V end lost 5 bases, the J end lost 6 bases, and 20 bases lay between the germline ends. Here the CDR3 DNA reads TGTGCCAGCAGTCCCCGTGAAGGGGTAGTAACCGAGCAGTACTTC. This sequence encodes CASSPREGVVTEQYF.

The chain employs TRBV7-3 and TRBJ2-2; TRBD2 aligns across 8 bases. The CDR3 is made up of 19 amino acids. V shed 0 bases, J shed 5 bases, and the junction held 14 bases outside the gene matches. Germline V lookup: CDR1 SGHTA, CDR2 FQGTGA. CDR3 protein: CASSLTRGIAGRNTGELFF. Written as DNA, the CDR3 is TGTGCCAGCAGCTTAACGAGGGGGATAGCGGGGCGCAATACCGGGGAGCTGTTTTTT. Complete variable domain (other parts from reference TRBV7-3 and TRBJ2-2): GAGVSQTPSNKVTEKGKYVELRCDPISGHTALYWYRQSLGQGPEFLIYFQGTGAADDSGLPNDRFFAVRPEGSVSTLKIQRTERGDSAVYLCASSLTRGIAGRNTGELFFGEGSRLTVL.

As DNA, the CDR3 is TGTGCCAGCAGCCAAGAGGCCGCGGGGAGTCCCTCCTACGAGCAGTACTTC. The encoded protein is CASSQEAAGSPSYEQYF. This chain links TRBV4-2 with TRBJ2-7, with a possible D match to TRBD2 (6 bases). V lost 0 bases, J lost 0 bases, and 15 bases lay in between. The CDR3 length is 17 residues. Germline loops: CDR1 LGHNA, CDR2 YNFKEQ.

This chain joins TRBV6-5 and TRBJ2-1; possible D gene TRBD2, 5 bases. The CDR3 runs 13 residues. Germline loops: CDR1 MNHEY, CDR2 SVGAGI. The germline V and J ends were trimmed by 8 bases and 12 bases, with 20 bases remaining between them. The CDR3 DNA is TGTGCCAGCTGGGGTGGAGCCGGGAAGACGCAGTTCTTC. This codes for CASWGGAGKTQFF.

The chain recombines TRBV10-3 with TRBJ1-6; D possibly corresponds to TRBD1 (6 bases). The V end lost 2 bases, the J end lost 14 bases, and 13 bases lay between the germline ends. Germline V gene lookup returns CDR1 ENHRY and CDR2 SYGVKD. This CDR3 spans 13 amino acids. Here the CDR3 DNA reads TGTGCCATCAGTGAGATCGGACAGTCTGCCCTCCACTTT. The encoded protein is CAISEIGQSALHF.

The chain has TRBV5-1 and TRBJ2-1; D remains unclear. Germline V gene lookup returns CDR1 SGHRS and CDR2 YFSETQ. This CDR3 region has 17 residues. Trimming stripped 0 bases from V and 0 bases from J, with 13 bases between. The CDR3 reads CASSLANRVSSYNEQFF. The CDR3 DNA is TGCGCCAGCAGCTTGGCCAATCGGGTTAGCTCCTACAATGAGCAGTTCTTC. The entire variable domain, with the rest obtained from reference TRBV5-1 and TRBJ2-1, is as follows: KAGVTQTPRYLIKTRGQQVTLSCSPISGHRSVSWYQQTPGQGLQFLFEYFSETQRNKGNFPGRFSGRQFSNSRSEMNVSTLELGDSALYLCASSLANRVSSYNEQFFGPGTRLTVL.

This clone occurred once. The chain is built from TRBV6-1 and TRBJ1-3; D call uncertain. This CDR3 is 13 amino acids long. Germline loops: CDR1 MNHNS, CDR2 SASEGT. The V and J ends lost 6 bases and 2 bases respectively, with 8 bases between them. Here the CDR3 DNA reads TGTGCCAGCAGAGAATCTACTGGAAACACCATATATTTT. Amino acid sequence: CASRESTGNTIYF.

V gene TRBV30 combines with J gene TRBJ1-1; TRBD1 matches 7 bases. Germline V gene lookup returns CDR1 GTSNPN and CDR2 SVGIG (reference sequence). The CDR3 spans 15 residues. V lost 2 bases to trimming and J lost 0 bases; unmatched junction nucleotides: 6. CDR3 residues: CAWSKTGTMNTEAFF. The CDR3 nucleotides read TGTGCCTGGAGTAAGACAGGGACCATGAACACTGAAGCTTTCTTT.

V and J are TRBV5-6 and TRBJ1-4; 8 bases match TRBD1. In germline, CDR1 is SGHDT, CDR2 YYEEEE. The V gene end was trimmed by 0 bases and the J gene end by 6 bases; junction bases not matched to a gene: 7. This CDR3 has 16 residues. In DNA form, the CDR3 reads TGTGCCAGCAGCTTGGATCGACAGGGGCCCTATGAAAAACTGTTTTTT. This translates into CASSLDRQGPYEKLFF.